This T cell receptor beta chain was found in a study of regulatory T cells in long-lasting Graves disease. Study-level results: Under persistent disease, TRBV28, TRBJ1-2 and TRBJ2-5 were used preferentially.

This sample's time point: newly diagnosed GD, antithyroid drugs for less than 3 months. From RNA extracted from PBMCs, the TCR library was made. Library construction for TCR beta used iRepertoire HTBI primers and Arm-PCR of CDR3 regions. TCRdb re-derived calls from the multiplex PCR reads in MiXCR, one entry per CDR3 protein. The sample lists roughly 400,000 distinct CDR3 sequences, about 15% occurring once. This clonotype was recorded at least ten times. Antigen specificity is unknown. This CDR3 has 15 residues. CDR1 is LGHNT and CDR2 is FRNRAP in the germline V gene. The V gene lost 2 bases and the J gene lost 3 bases, with 12 bases spanning the gap. In addition, the sample was reused for a study of T cells in Graves' hyperthyroidism and ophthalmopathy. That paper adds: HTBI primers were the set used in a first-round RT-PCR of the TCR CDR3.

The receptor was isolated from a woman between 40 and 55 years old with Graves disease. V and J are TRBV12-5 and TRBJ2-3; D may be TRBD2 (5 bases). The sequencing used peripheral blood mononuclear cells (PBMCs), collected at new diagnosis, from a patient treated with antithyroid drugs. The CDR3 loop reads CASGLTSLATDTQYF. CDR3 DNA sequence: TGTGCTAGTGGTTTGACGTCGCTAGCAACAGATACGCAGTATTTT.